The clone carrying this T cell receptor (beta chain) was observed once. These data belong to a study of cytomegalovirus exposure and HLA in healthy donors. The CDR3 totals 17 residues. V lost 1 base and J lost 6; bases outside the gene matches: 9. Germline V CDR1 and CDR2: LGHNA, YSLEER. The study ran its PCR with 60 Vbeta and 13 Jbeta primers. Here immunoSEQ multiplex PCR was the method, and the copy in TCRdb shows in-frame clones only, minus some. Of roughly 100,000 clones in the sample, under 80% are singletons; the top ten hold about 8.3%. The rearrangement joins TRBV4-3 to TRBJ2-4; 10 bases are shared with TRBD2. Material for sequencing was PBMCs. The clonotype originates from a middle-aged woman in good health and CMV-seropositive. The CDR3 loop reads CASSQVPAGGHGNIQYF. Written as DNA, the CDR3 is TGCGCCAGCAGCCAAGTTCCAGCGGGGGGGCATGGAAACATTCAGTACTTC.